Below, 21 T cell receptor beta chains from the same sample are listed, as sequenced in a study of vaccination effects on CD4 cells after COVID-19. With the ViraFEST assay, the study expanded antigen-specific CD4+ T cells using viral peptide pools, then sequenced them. With 10 to 11 days of culture completed, CD4+ T cells were isolated. Vaccine recipients had no previous SARS-CoV-2 infection; their nucleocapsid antibodies were negative. Repertoires were generated with immunoSEQ multiplex PCR, while TCRdb's copy carries only in-frame clones and drops some. Among under 80,000 clones listed, 60% to 85% were seen once. These TCRs are of unknown antigen specificity. Sample: CD4+ T cells from PBMCs cultured with SARS-CoV-2 spike peptides, taken before COVID-19 vaccination. These receptors came from a human donor who received a COVID-19 vaccine.

The CDR3 nucleotides read TGTGCCAGCAGTGGGACAGGCGGGGGGTATTCACCCCTCCACTTT. It is translated as CASSGTGGGYSPLHF. V usage is TRBV6-4 and J usage is TRBJ1-6, with 7 nucleotides matching TRBD1. The V segment lost 4 bases and the J segment 8 bases; nucleotides outside the gene matches: 8. Germline V lookup: CDR1 MRHNA, CDR2 SNTAGT. This CDR3 has 15 residues.

This sequence joins TRBV5-1 and TRBJ1-3; D not resolved. V lost 3 bases, J lost 1 base, and 14 bases lay in between. The CDR3 has 16 residues. The germline gives CDR1 SGHRS, CDR2 YFSETQ. The CDR3 sequence is CASSSGILRSGNTIYF. The CDR3 DNA follows: TGCGCCAGCAGCTCGGGTATACTGAGATCTGGAAACACCATATATTTT.

The chain joins TRBV5-6 to TRBJ1-4; D possibly corresponds to TRBD1 (6 bases). CDR3 length: 14 amino acids. Trimming left V 4 bases short and J 8 bases short, with 15 bases between. In germline, CDR1 is SGHDT, CDR2 YYEEEE. This chain's CDR3 is CASSQGLREEKLFF. The CDR3 nucleotides read TGTGCCAGCAGCCAGGGGTTAAGGGAAGAAAAACTGTTTTTT.

The chain recombines TRBV4-3 with TRBJ2-3; D remains unclear. In germline, CDR1 is LGHNA, CDR2 YSLEER. The CDR3 runs to 15 residues. V lost 1 base, J lost 1 base, and 9 bases lay in between. The CDR3, as DNA: TGCGCCAGCAGCCAAGTGGCTCGAGGCACAGATACGCAGTATTTT. The encoded protein is CASSQVARGTDTQYF.

J is TRBJ1-6 and V is TRBV3-1 (or the pseudogene TRBV3-2); a possible D gene is TRBD1 (5 bases). Trimming took off 3 bases at V and 9 bases at J, with 12 bases between the two ends. The CDR3 length is 14 residues. Germline lookup yields CDR1 LGHDT and CDR2 YNNKEL (reference sequence). CDR3: CASSQGDRGSPLHF. The DNA for the CDR3 is TGTGCCAGCAGCCAGGGGGATAGGGGTTCACCCCTCCACTTT.

Points on this clone: One end of the junction fails to match germline, which may point to a read error. For the CDR3, the DNA is TGTGCCAGCAGCTTGCCCACAACAGGCTCCACCTTC. Encoded protein: CASSLPTTGSTF. The chain employs TRBV5-6 and TRBJ1-2, with D perhaps matching TRBD1 (5 bases). This CDR3 is built from 12 residues. The germline CDR1 and CDR2 sequences are SGHDT and YYEEEE. Complete variable domain (other parts from reference TRBV5-6 and TRBJ1-2): DAGVTQSPTHLIKTRGQQVTLRCSPKSGHDTVSWYQQALGQGPQFIFQYYEEEERQRGNFPDRFSGHQFPNYSSELNVNALLLGDSALYLCASSLPTTGSTFGSGTRLTVV.

The CDR3 DNA follows: TGCGCCAGCAGCTTGGCCCCGGGGTCCCAGGGAGATACGCAGTATTTT. It encodes CASSLAPGSQGDTQYF. J is TRBJ2-3 and V is TRBV5-1; D may match TRBD1 or TRBD2 (5 bases each). Germline lookup yields CDR1 SGHRS and CDR2 YFSETQ. Trimming took off 0 bases at V and 5 bases at J, with 16 bases between the two ends. This CDR3 spans 16 amino acids.

This chain links TRBV7-2 with TRBJ1-1, with 8 bases aligning to TRBD1. V shed 2 bases, J shed 1 base, and the junction held 3 bases outside the gene matches. CDR3 length equals 15 residues. CDR1 and CDR2 (germline): SGHTA, FQGNSA. CDR3 DNA sequence: TGTGCCAGCAGCTTACTCGGGACAGGGAACACTGAAGCTTTCTTT. Encoded protein: CASSLLGTGNTEAFF.

This sequence joins TRBV5-1 and TRBJ1-1; D ambiguous. Trimming took off 4 bases at V and 1 base at J, with 14 bases between the two ends. Looked up from germline, CDR1 is SGHRS and CDR2 is YFSETQ. There are 15 residues in the CDR3. The CDR3 bases are TGCGCCAGCAGCCCGGAGTGGGTTACGAACACTGAAGCTTTCTTT. It is translated as CASSPEWVTNTEAFF.

The J gene is TRBJ1-1, the V gene TRBV13; D remains ambiguous. V lost 2 bases to trimming and J lost 0 bases, with 7 bases between them. The CDR3 runs 14 residues. Per germline, CDR1 PRHDT and CDR2 FYEKMQ (reference sequence). CDR3 sequence: CASSLIVMNTEAFF. Written as DNA, the CDR3 is TGTGCCAGCAGCTTAATAGTGATGAACACTGAAGCTTTCTTT. Filled out from reference TRBV13 and TRBJ1-1, the complete variable domain reads AAGVIQSPRHLIKEKRETATLKCYPIPRHDTVYWYQQGPGQDPQFLISFYEKMQSDKGSIPDRFSAQQFSDYHSELNMSSLELGDSALYFCASSLIVMNTEAFFGQGTRLTVV.

This clone appeared a single time. J is TRBJ2-1 and V is TRBV19, with D perhaps being TRBD1 or TRBD2 (5 bases each). Per germline, CDR1 LNHDA and CDR2 SQIVND (reference sequence). This CDR3 region has 16 residues. Trimming stripped 7 bases from V and 3 bases from J, with 19 bases between. The CDR3 bases are TGTGCCAGTACGGACGTGGGACCGGGGTTCTACAATGAGCAGTTCTTC. Translated, it gives CASTDVGPGFYNEQFF.

The rearrangement uses TRBV5-6 and TRBJ1-1; no clear D gene. Trimming cost V 0 bases and J 7 bases, with 7 bases left between them. The CDR3 has 12 residues. The germline CDR1 and CDR2 sequences are SGHDT and YYEEEE. CDR3: CASSLGWDEAFF. CDR3 bases: TGTGCCAGCAGCTTGGGGTGGGATGAAGCTTTCTTT.

This clone was picked up a small number of times. The chain couples TRBV2 to TRBJ1-3; 9 bases match TRBD1. The CDR3 is 14 amino acids. Trimming cost V 5 bases and J 7 bases; bases outside gene matches: 6. Germline V CDR1 and CDR2: SNHLY, FYNNEI. CDR3 bases: TGTGCCAGCAGTTCCGACAGGGGGTCGAACACCATATATTTT. Translation: CASSSDRGSNTIYF.

This clone was counted between two and nine times. The V and J genes are TRBV5-1 and TRBJ1-1; unclear D gene. V was pared by 2 bases and J by 0 bases, with 20 bases between. Per germline, CDR1 SGHRS and CDR2 YFSETQ. The length of the CDR3 is 18 residues. The CDR3 is CASSFFHPSLTVNTEAFF. For the CDR3, the DNA is TGCGCCAGCAGCTTCTTTCACCCGAGTCTTACAGTGAACACTGAAGCTTTCTTT.

The chain employs TRBV14 and TRBJ2-1, with 7 positions matching TRBD1. In germline, CDR1 is SGHDN, CDR2 FVKESK. CDR3 length equals 16 residues. Unmatched junction bases numbered 8, after V lost 2 bases and J lost 4 bases. This CDR3 is CASSQIRGTIYNEQFF. CDR3 nucleotide sequence: TGTGCCAGCAGCCAAATCAGGGGGACGATATACAATGAGCAGTTCTTC.

The chain links TRBV27 to TRBJ2-5, with 8 bases aligning to TRBD2. V was clipped by 8 bases and J by 2 bases; unmatched bases: 10. Germline V CDR1 and CDR2: MNHEY, SMNVEV (reference sequence). The CDR3 has 15 amino acids. DNA for the CDR3: TGTGCCAGCGATAACCGGGGGGGGAGTCAAGAGACCCAGTACTTC. Protein sequence: CASDNRGGSQETQYF.

This clone has a handful of counts. The chain carries TRBV6-5 and TRBJ1-1, with a weak D call TRBD1 (6 bases). This CDR3 has 13 amino acids. Germline V gene sequence: CDR1 MNHEY, CDR2 SVGAGI. Trimming pared 6 bases from V and 6 bases from J, leaving 14 bases between. CDR3: CASRRGQRAEAFF. CDR3 sequence (DNA): TGTGCCAGCAGACGTGGACAGAGAGCTGAAGCTTTCTTT.

The chain recombines TRBV19 with TRBJ1-5, with D tentatively TRBD1 (6 bases). Germline assignment: CDR1 LNHDA and CDR2 SQIVND (reference sequence). The CDR3 is 13 residues long. Trimming removed 7 bases from V and 1 base from J, with 8 bases in between. CDR3 DNA sequence: TGTGCCAGTAACGGACAGAGCAATCAGCCCCAGCATTTT. Its protein is CASNGQSNQPQHF.

The chain carries TRBV6-4 and TRBJ2-2; 14 bases agree with TRBD2. This CDR3 spans 16 amino acids. Per the germline V gene, CDR1 is MRHNA and CDR2 is SNTAGT. Losses at the gene ends were 6 bases for V and 5 bases for J; bases not matched to a gene: 5. CDR3 coding DNA: TGTGCCAGCAGCCCGACTAGCGGGGGGGCTACCGGGGAGCTGTTTTTT. Translation: CASSPTSGGATGELFF.

The rearrangement links TRBV6-5 to TRBJ1-5; D possibly corresponds to TRBD1 (5 bases). V shed 6 bases and J shed 7 bases, with 16 bases lying between them. There are 14 residues in the CDR3. Germline V gene lookup returns CDR1 MNHEY and CDR2 SVGAGI. The CDR3: CASRLQGSQQPQHF. CDR3 sequence (DNA): TGTGCCAGCAGACTCCAGGGAAGTCAACAGCCCCAGCATTTT.

The rearrangement links TRBV12-3 or TRBV12-4 to TRBJ1-2, with TRBD1 as a possible D gene (6 bases). This CDR3 spans 12 amino acids. V was shortened by 6 bases and J by 6 bases, with 11 bases between the two germline ends. The CDR3 reads CASRTGSDGYTF. CDR3 coding DNA: TGTGCCAGCAGAACAGGGTCGGATGGCTACACCTTC.